Listed here is a single T cell receptor (beta chain). No antigen is known for it. The data were obtained in a study of T cell responses to AZD1222 COVID-19 vaccine. Study-level results: Donors, mostly white British, included more females; clonal diversity was possibly underestimated. With two AZD1222 doses given, Spike-specific TCR breadth and depth both rose.

Sequencing used immunoSEQ multiplex PCR; TCRdb keeps in-frame clones, though not all of them. The sample has 140,000 to 150,000 clones; 92% are singletons. Trimming took 6 bases from V and 2 from J; bases not matched to a gene: 5. Germline assignment: CDR1 MDHEN and CDR2 SYDVKM. This CDR3 is 15 amino acids long. Second doses at about 4 or about 12 weeks were pooled. The TCR was taken from an adult who received the AZD1222 COVID-19 vaccine. The chain links TRBV28 to TRBJ1-5, with 9 bases lining up with TRBD1. This material consisted of peripheral blood, taken 28 days after the second AZD1222 dose. The DNA for the CDR3 is TGTGCCAGCAGGGGGACAGGGTTTGGCAATCAGCCCCAGCATTTT. This translates into CASRGTGFGNQPQHF.